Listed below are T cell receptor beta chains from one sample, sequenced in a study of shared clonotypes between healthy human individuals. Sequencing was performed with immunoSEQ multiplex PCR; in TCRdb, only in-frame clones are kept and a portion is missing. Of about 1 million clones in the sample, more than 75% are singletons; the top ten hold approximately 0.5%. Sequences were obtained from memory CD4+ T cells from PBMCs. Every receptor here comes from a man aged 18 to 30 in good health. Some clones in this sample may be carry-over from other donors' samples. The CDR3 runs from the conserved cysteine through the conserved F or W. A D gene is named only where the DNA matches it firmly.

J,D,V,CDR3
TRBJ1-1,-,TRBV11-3,CASSLDRNTEAFF
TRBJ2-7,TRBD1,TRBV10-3,CATGTALNSYEQYF
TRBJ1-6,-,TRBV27,CASSFGRGDSPLHF
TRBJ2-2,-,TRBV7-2,CASSLRTSNTGELFF
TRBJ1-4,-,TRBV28,CASSLMGAGANEKLFF
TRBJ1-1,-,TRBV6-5,CASLGHTEAFF
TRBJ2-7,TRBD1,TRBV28,CASSLGQFYEQYF
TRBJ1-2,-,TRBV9,CASSVATGNYGYTF
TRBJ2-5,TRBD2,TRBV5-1,CASSASQRDTETQYF
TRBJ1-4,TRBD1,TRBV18,CASSPPGQSVNEKLFF
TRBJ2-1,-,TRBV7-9,CASSFRENEQFF
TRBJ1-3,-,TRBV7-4,CASSLILVGRSSSGNTIYF
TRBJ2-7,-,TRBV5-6,CASSRGNRAYYEQYF
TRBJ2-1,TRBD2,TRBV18,CASSPPGSGSESYNEQFF
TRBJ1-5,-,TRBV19,CASSIGPRLRNQPQHF
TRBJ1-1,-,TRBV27,CASSLRGKQNTEAFF
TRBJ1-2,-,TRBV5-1,CASSLASADGYTF
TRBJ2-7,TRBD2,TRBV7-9,CASSSGTSVAYEQYF
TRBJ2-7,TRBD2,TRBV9,CASSYGGTSEQYF
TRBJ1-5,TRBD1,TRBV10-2,CASRTTGGGGQPQHF
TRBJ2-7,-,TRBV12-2,CASRPRDGKNEQYF
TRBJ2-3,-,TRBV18,CASSPLDRSDTQYF
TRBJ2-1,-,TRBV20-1,CGLASYNEQFF
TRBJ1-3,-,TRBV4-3,CASSQDRGGASWGNTIYF
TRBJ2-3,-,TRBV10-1,CASSDVWGAENTQYF
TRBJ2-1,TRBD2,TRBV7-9,CASSLWASGSTGINEQFF